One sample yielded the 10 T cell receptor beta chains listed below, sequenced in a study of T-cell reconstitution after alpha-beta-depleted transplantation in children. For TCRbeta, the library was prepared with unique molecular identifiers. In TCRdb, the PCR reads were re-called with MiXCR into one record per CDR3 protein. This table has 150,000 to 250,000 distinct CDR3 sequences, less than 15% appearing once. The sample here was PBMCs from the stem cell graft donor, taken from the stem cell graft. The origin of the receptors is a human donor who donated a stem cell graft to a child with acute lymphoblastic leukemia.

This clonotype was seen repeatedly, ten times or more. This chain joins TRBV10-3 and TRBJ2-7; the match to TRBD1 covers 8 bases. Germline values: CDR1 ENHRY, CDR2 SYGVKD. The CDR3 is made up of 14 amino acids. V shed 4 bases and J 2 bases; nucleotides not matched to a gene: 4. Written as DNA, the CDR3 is TGTGCCATCAGTGGACGGACAGGGACCTACGAGCAGTACTTC. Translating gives CAISGRTGTYEQYF.

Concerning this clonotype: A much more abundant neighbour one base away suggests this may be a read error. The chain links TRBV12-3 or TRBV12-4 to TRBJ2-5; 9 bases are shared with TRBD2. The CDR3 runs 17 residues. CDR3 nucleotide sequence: TGTGCCAGCAGTTTAGTCCCACTAGCGGGCCCCCAAGAGATCCAGTACTTC. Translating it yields CASSLVPLAGPQEIQYF.

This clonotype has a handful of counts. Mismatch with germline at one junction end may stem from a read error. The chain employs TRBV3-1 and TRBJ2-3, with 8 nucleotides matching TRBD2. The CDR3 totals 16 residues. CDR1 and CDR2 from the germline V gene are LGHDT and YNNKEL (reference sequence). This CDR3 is CATSQGAGEHTDTQYF. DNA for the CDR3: TGTGCCACCAGCCAAGGAGCGGGAGAACACACAGATACGCAGTATTTT.

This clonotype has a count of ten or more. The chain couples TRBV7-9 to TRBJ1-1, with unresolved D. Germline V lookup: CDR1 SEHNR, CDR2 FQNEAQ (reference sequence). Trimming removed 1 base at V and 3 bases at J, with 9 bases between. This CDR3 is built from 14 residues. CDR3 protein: CASSLDPGDTEAFF. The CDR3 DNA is TGTGCCAGCAGCTTAGACCCAGGAGACACTGAAGCTTTCTTT.

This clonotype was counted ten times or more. The CDR3 sequence: CASSLDLRVGNTEAFF. The CDR3, as DNA: TGTGCCAGCAGCTTAGATTTGCGGGTGGGGAACACTGAAGCTTTCTTT. The rearrangement links TRBV7-6 to TRBJ1-1; D ambiguous. The CDR3 loop spans 16 amino acids. Per germline, CDR1 SGHVS and CDR2 FNYEAQ. V lost 1 base and J lost 1, with 13 bases in between.

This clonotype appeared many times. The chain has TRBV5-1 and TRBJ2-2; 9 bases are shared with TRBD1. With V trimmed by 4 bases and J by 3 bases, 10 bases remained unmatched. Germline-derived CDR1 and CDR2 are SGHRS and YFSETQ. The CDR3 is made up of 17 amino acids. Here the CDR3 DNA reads TGCGCCAGCAGCCCTACAACCGGGACAGGGCACACCGGGGAGCTGTTTTTT. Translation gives CASSPTTGTGHTGELFF. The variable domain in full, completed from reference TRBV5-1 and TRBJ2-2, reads KAGVTQTPRYLIKTRGQQVTLSCSPISGHRSVSWYQQTPGQGLQFLFEYFSETQRNKGNFPGRFSGRQFSNSRSEMNVSTLELGDSALYLCASSPTTGTGHTGELFFGEGSRLTVL.

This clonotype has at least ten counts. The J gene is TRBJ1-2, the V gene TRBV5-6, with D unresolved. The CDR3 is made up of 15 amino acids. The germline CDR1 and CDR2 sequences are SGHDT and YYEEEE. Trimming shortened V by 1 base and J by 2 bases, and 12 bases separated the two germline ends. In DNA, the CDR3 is TGTGCCAGCAGCTTGAATGAGGTCGAGAACTATGGCTACACCTTC. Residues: CASSLNEVENYGYTF.

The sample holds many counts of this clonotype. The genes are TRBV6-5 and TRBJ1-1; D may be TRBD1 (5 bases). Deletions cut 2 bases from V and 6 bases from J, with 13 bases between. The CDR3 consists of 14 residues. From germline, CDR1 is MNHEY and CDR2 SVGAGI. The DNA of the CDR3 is TGTGCCAGCAGTTACGGGGGGTTAGTTTCTGAAGCTTTCTTT. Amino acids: CASSYGGLVSEAFF.

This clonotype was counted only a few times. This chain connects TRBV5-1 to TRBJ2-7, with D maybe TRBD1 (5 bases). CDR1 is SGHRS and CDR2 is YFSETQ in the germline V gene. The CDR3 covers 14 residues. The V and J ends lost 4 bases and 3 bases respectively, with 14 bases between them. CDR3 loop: CASSEMGRDYEQYF. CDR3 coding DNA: TGCGCCAGCAGCGAGATGGGGCGAGACTACGAGCAGTACTTC.

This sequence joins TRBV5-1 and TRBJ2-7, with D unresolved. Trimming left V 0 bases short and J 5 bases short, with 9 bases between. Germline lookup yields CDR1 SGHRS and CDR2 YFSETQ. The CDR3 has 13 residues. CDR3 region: CASSLEPAHEQYF. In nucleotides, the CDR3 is TGCGCCAGCAGCTTGGAACCAGCACACGAGCAGTACTTC.